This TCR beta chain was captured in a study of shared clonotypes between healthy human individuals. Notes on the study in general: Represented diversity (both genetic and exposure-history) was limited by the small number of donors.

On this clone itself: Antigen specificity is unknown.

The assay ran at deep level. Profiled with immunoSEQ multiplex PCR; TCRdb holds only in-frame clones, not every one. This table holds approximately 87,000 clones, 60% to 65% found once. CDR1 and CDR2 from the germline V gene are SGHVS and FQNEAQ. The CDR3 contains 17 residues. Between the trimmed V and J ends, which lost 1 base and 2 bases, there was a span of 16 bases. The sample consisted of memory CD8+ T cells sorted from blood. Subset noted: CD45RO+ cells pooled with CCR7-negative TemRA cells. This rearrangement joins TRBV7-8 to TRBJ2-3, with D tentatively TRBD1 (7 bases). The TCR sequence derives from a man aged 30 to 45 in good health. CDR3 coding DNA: TGTGCCAGCAGCTTAGTAGGGGGCGGGACTGACACAGATACGCAGTATTTT. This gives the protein CASSLVGGGTDTDTQYF.